This T cell receptor (beta chain) was obtained from a study of T cells expressing NK-cell markers. The overall study: TCR beta repertoires came from sorted CD3+CD56+NKG2C+, CD3+CD56+NKG2C- and CD3+CD56-NKG2C+ T cells.

The CDR3 is made up of 13 amino acids. CDR1 and CDR2 (germline): DFQATT, SNEGSKA (reference sequence). TCRdb processed the 5' RACE reads again and assigns one entry to each CDR3 protein, with no DNA. Its clone listing holds approximately 420,000 distinct CDR3 sequences. The receptor's source is a woman between 50 and 59 years old in good health. Material: blood T cells: a sorted CD56 or NKG2C T cell subset, CD4+ or CD8+ T cells, or bulk PBMC T cells (not recorded which). The chain couples TRBV20-1 to TRBJ2-7; with no DNA, the TCRdb D assignment of TRBD2 cannot be verified. CDR3: CSAPKRDPYEQYF.